Each of the 18 T cell receptor beta chains below was sequenced from the same sample in a study of human T cells and chemical hapten exposure. TCRdb re-analysed the RACE reads in MiXCR, keeping a single row per CDR3 protein. The sample lists about 140,000 distinct CDR3 sequences; roughly 12% were seen once. Sample time point: patch test 2, 6 weeks after DPC sensitization. The sample's treatment: therapeutic diphenylcyclopropenone sensitization with weekly scalp DPC. The sequencing here drew on whole blood, taken in connection with sensitization to the hapten diphenylcyclopropenone (DPC). Receptors originate from a woman in her 50s with alopecia areata. Some clones in this sample may be carry-over from other donors' samples.

The chain carries TRBV7-9 and TRBJ2-3; 8 bases align to TRBD1. Germline trimming cut 0 bases from V and 2 bases from J; bases unmatched to any gene: 4. Germline V gene lookup returns CDR1 SEHNR and CDR2 FQNEAQ (reference sequence). The CDR3 loop spans 16 amino acids. CDR3 residues: CASSLAGTGYTDTQYF. CDR3 bases: TGTGCCAGCAGCTTAGCCGGGACAGGATACACAGATACGCAGTATTTT.

The V and J genes are TRBV27 and TRBJ1-6, with D maybe TRBD1 (6 bases). The germline gives CDR1 MNHEY, CDR2 SMNVEV (reference sequence). V was trimmed by 4 bases and J by 10 bases, leaving 17 bases between them. The CDR3 is made up of 15 amino acids. CDR3 sequence: CASSSFTGLRSPLHF. The DNA of the CDR3 is TGTGCCAGCAGTTCATTTACAGGGCTGAGATCACCCCTCCACTTT.

This clonotype came up a few times. V and J are TRBV4-1 and TRBJ2-1; D might be TRBD2 (6 bases). Germline loops: CDR1 MGHRA, CDR2 YSYEKL. Between the trimmed V and J ends, which lost 2 bases and 9 bases, there was a span of 23 bases. The CDR3 has 17 amino acids. CDR3 sequence reads: CASSQTPGEKGKGEQFF. For the CDR3, the DNA is TGCGCCAGCAGCCAAACGCCGGGGGAGAAGGGTAAGGGTGAGCAGTTCTTC.

The chain joins TRBV7-9 to TRBJ2-7; D call uncertain. CDR1 SEHNR and CDR2 FQNEAQ come from the germline V gene (reference sequence). Deletions cut 3 bases from V and 5 bases from J, with 8 bases between. The CDR3 covers 12 residues. This chain's CDR3 is CASSFPWDEQYF. As DNA, the CDR3 is TGTGCCAGCAGCTTTCCGTGGGACGAGCAGTACTTC.

The chain uses TRBV14 and TRBJ2-1; 9 positions match TRBD2. Germline-derived CDR1 and CDR2 are SGHDN and FVKESK. The length of the CDR3 is 15 residues. V shed 4 bases and J 7 bases; nucleotides not matched to a gene: 8. CDR3 loop: CASSPQAGGVNEQFF. CDR3 in DNA: TGTGCCAGCAGCCCCCAAGCGGGAGGCGTGAATGAGCAGTTCTTC.

This chain links TRBV13 with TRBJ2-1; TRBD2 agrees at 7 bases. Losses at the gene ends were 5 bases for V and 15 bases for J; bases not matched to a gene: 7. This CDR3 is 11 amino acids long. CDR1 is PRHDT, CDR2 FYEKMQ, per germline (reference sequence). CDR3 region: CASSRGTTLFF. DNA for the CDR3: TGTGCCAGCAGCCGAGGGACTACTCTGTTCTTC.

This chain links TRBV20-1 with TRBJ1-5; D is unclear. V was pared by 0 bases and J by 4 bases, with 19 bases between. The CDR3 is 17 amino acids. The germline V gene has CDR1 DFQATT and CDR2 SNEGSKA (reference sequence). The CDR3 DNA reads TGCAGTGCTAGAGACTCCAGGAGGACTTCGAGTAATCAGCCCCAGCATTTT. This encodes CSARDSRRTSSNQPQHF.

A few counts support this clonotype. This chain connects TRBV12-3 or TRBV12-4 to TRBJ2-4; TRBD2 matches at 9 bases. The CDR3 is 17 amino acids. V gave up 1 base and J gave up 0 bases; unmatched junction bases: 4. The CDR3 protein is CASSLGRAGGAKNIQYF. CDR3 sequence (DNA): TGTGCCAGCAGTTTAGGTCGAGCGGGGGGAGCCAAAAACATTCAGTACTTC.

This clonotype was found a few times. The gene calls are TRBV19 and TRBJ2-7; possibly TRBD2 for D (5 bases). Germline loops: CDR1 LNHDA, CDR2 SQIVND (reference sequence). Trimming cost V 4 bases and J 7 bases, with 14 bases left between them. The CDR3 length is 13 residues. In DNA form, the CDR3 reads TGTGCCAGTAGTAGGACTTCCTTTGGGGAGCAGTACTTC. Amino acid sequence: CASSRTSFGEQYF.

The rearrangement links TRBV29-1 to TRBJ1-2; D gene uncertain. The V and J ends lost 4 bases and 0 bases respectively, with 15 bases between them. Looked up from germline, CDR1 is SQVTM and CDR2 is ANQGSEA. The CDR3 length is 15 residues. The CDR3 coding sequence is TGCAGCGTTGCCCCCAGACTTCAAGCTAACTATGGCTACACCTTC. Translation: CSVAPRLQANYGYTF.

The gene calls are TRBV19 and TRBJ1-5; D is unclear. The germline V gene encodes CDR1 LNHDA and CDR2 SQIVND (reference sequence). This CDR3 is 14 amino acids long. V shed 4 bases and J shed 4 bases, with 11 bases lying between them. The CDR3 nucleotides read TGTGCCAGTAGTACCCTCGGAGGGAATCAGCCCCAGCATTTT. Translating it yields CASSTLGGNQPQHF.

This clonotype appeared many times. V gene TRBV5-1 combines with J gene TRBJ1-1, with 8 bases aligning to TRBD1. The CDR3 sequence is 13 residues long. Trimming cost V 8 bases and J 5 bases; bases outside gene matches: 8. From germline, CDR1 is SGHRS and CDR2 YFSETQ. The CDR3 DNA sequence: TGCGCCAGTAACACAGGGGGAGGTACTGAAGCTTTCTTT. Its protein is CASNTGGGTEAFF.

This clonotype was found many times. This chain links TRBV28 with TRBJ1-2; D might be TRBD1 (6 bases). The CDR3 covers 16 residues. CDR1 is MDHEN, CDR2 SYDVKM, per germline. V lost 4 bases and J 5 bases, leaving 20 bases between the germline ends. The CDR3 sequence is CASSSRGQGLSYGYTF. The CDR3 nucleotides are TGTGCCAGCAGTTCGCGCGGGCAGGGGCTATCGTATGGCTACACCTTC.

V is TRBV27 and J is TRBJ2-4, with no clear D. V shed 5 bases and J shed 0 bases, with 14 bases lying between them. The CDR3 extends over 16 amino acids. Germline V gene sequence: CDR1 MNHEY, CDR2 SMNVEV (reference sequence). Here the CDR3 DNA reads TGTGCCAGCAGTCCGTATTATCTTCTAGCCAAAAACATTCAGTACTTC. Encoded protein: CASSPYYLLAKNIQYF.

In this sample, this clonotype turned up a few times. J is TRBJ2-2 and V is TRBV3-1; D call uncertain. V was pared by 1 base and J by 4 bases, with 7 bases between. The V gene's germline CDR1 is LGHDT and CDR2 YNNKEL (reference sequence). This CDR3 region has 14 residues. CDR3 sequence reads: CASSQGPATGELFF. CDR3 in DNA: TGTGCCAGCAGCCAAGGACCCGCCACCGGGGAGCTGTTTTTT.

The CDR3: CSPEGQEAYEQYF. CDR3 bases: TGCAGCCCTGAGGGACAGGAAGCCTACGAGCAGTACTTC. The chain links TRBV29-1 to TRBJ2-7; 8 bases line up with TRBD1. The J segment lost 2 bases and the V segment lost 8 bases, leaving 8 bases of the junction unmatched. Germline-derived CDR1 and CDR2 are SQVTM and ANQGSEA. The CDR3 is 13 residues long.

This clonotype was observed at least ten times. CDR3 loop: CASSPPGINTGELFF. The CDR3 DNA reads TGTGCCAGCAGTCCCCCAGGGATTAACACCGGGGAGCTGTTTTTT. The chain combines TRBV28 with TRBJ2-2; tentative D call: TRBD1 (5 bases). This CDR3 has 15 amino acids. Trimming took 5 bases from V and 2 from J, leaving 12 bases between them. Germline loops: CDR1 MDHEN, CDR2 SYDVKM. Based on the CDR3 plus reference TRBV28 and TRBJ2-2, the full variable domain is DVKVTQSSRYLVKRTGEKVFLECVQDMDHENMFWYRQDPGLGLRLIYFSYDVKMKEKGDIPEGYSVSREKKERFSLILESASTNQTSMYLCASSPPGINTGELFFGEGSRLTVL.

This clonotype was seen repeatedly, ten times or more. The chain carries TRBV9 and TRBJ2-1; 7 bases align to TRBD1. The CDR3 runs 14 residues. With V trimmed by 4 bases and J by 8 bases, 9 bases remained unmatched. CDR1 and CDR2 (germline): SGDLS, YYNGEE. CDR3 sequence (DNA): TGTGCCAGCAGCCCCCGACAGGGAGTCCATGAGCAGTTCTTC. It codes for CASSPRQGVHEQFF.